This is a list of T cell receptor beta chains from one sample in a study of shared clonotypes between healthy human individuals. TCRdb's table, derived via immunoSEQ multiplex PCR, lists solely in-frame clones and lacks some. The sample records hundreds of thousands of clones, 92% being singletons. The sequencing input was naive CD8+ T cells sorted from blood. These receptors all come from a man aged 25 to 40 in good health. The CDR3 runs from the conserved cysteine through the conserved F or W. D genes are given only for firm matches. Some rows have no size entry. The others give once, few or many, or a class for an expanded clone.

CDR3: CASSLRQGHEQYF; DNA: TGCGCCAGCAGCCTACGACAGGGCCACGAGCAGTACTTC; V: TRBV5-1; size: -; J: TRBJ2-7; D: TRBD1
CDR3: CASRVLQGAEAFF; DNA: TGTGCCAGCAGGGTTTTACAGGGGGCTGAAGCTTTCTTT; V: TRBV27; size: -; J: TRBJ1-1; D: TRBD1
CDR3: CASSLEASGSYEQYF; DNA: TGTGCCAGCAGCTTAGAGGCCTCCGGGTCCTACGAGCAGTACTTC; V: TRBV7-9; size: -; J: TRBJ2-7; D: -
CDR3: CASSPWTRWEANVLTF; DNA: TGTGCCAGCTCACCTTGGACCCGTTGGGAGGCCAACGTCCTGACTTTC; V: TRBV18; size: -; J: TRBJ2-6; D: -
CDR3: CASSIPAGNEQFF; DNA: TGTGCCAGTAGTATACCCGCAGGCAATGAGCAGTTCTTC; V: TRBV19; size: -; J: TRBJ2-1; D: -
CDR3: CASSPGPHVDTQYF; DNA: TGTGCCAGCAGTCCCGGTCCCCATGTAGATACGCAGTATTTT; V: TRBV27; size: -; J: TRBJ2-3; D: -
CDR3: CASSSGTQTYEQYF; DNA: TGCGCCAGCAGCTCCGGGACTCAGACCTACGAGCAGTACTTC; V: TRBV5-1; size: -; J: TRBJ2-7; D: -
CDR3: CASSLALGLAREQYF; DNA: TGTGCCAGCAGCTTAGCTTTGGGACTAGCGCGGGAGCAGTACTTC; V: TRBV7-8; size: -; J: TRBJ2-7; D: TRBD2
CDR3: CASSQDNGDEYSYEQYF; DNA: TGCGCCAGCAGCCAAGACAACGGGGACGAATACTCCTACGAGCAGTACTTC; V: TRBV4-1; size: -; J: TRBJ2-7; D: -
CDR3: CASSSLQVYEQYF; DNA: TGTGCCAGCAGCTCGTTACAGGTCTACGAGCAGTACTTC; V: TRBV7-9; size: -; J: TRBJ2-7; D: -
CDR3: CASRLGGANEQFF; DNA: TGTGCCAGCAGGCTGGGAGGGGCCAATGAGCAGTTCTTC; V: TRBV6-5; size: few; J: TRBJ2-1; D: TRBD2
CDR3: CASSFGTSSVPEQFF; DNA: TGTGCCAGCAGTTTTGGGACTAGCTCCGTTCCTGAGCAGTTCTTC; V: TRBV28; size: -; J: TRBJ2-1; D: TRBD2
CDR3: CASSLGGVDEQFF; DNA: TGTGCCAGCAGCTTGGGAGGGGTAGATGAGCAGTTCTTC; V: TRBV6-5; size: -; J: TRBJ2-1; D: TRBD2
CDR3: CASSVEVSGRSTDTQYF; DNA: TGTGCCAGCAGCGTAGAGGTTAGCGGGAGGAGCACAGATACGCAGTATTTT; V: TRBV9; size: -; J: TRBJ2-3; D: TRBD2
CDR3: CSVEGWEGKGSYNEQFF; DNA: TGCAGCGTTGAAGGTTGGGAAGGGAAAGGCTCCTACAATGAGCAGTTCTTC; V: TRBV29-1; size: once; J: TRBJ2-1; D: -
CDR3: CASTGVSFYGYTF; DNA: TGTGCCAGCACCGGGGTTTCATTCTATGGCTACACCTTC; V: TRBV9; size: -; J: TRBJ1-2; D: -
CDR3: CASSLVQGPSYEQYF; DNA: TGTGCCAGCAGCTTGGTTCAGGGGCCCTCCTACGAGCAGTACTTC; V: TRBV5-4; size: -; J: TRBJ2-7; D: -
CDR3: CASIPYSVGQGSTLAKNIQYF; DNA: TGCGCCAGCATCCCCTACTCCGTGGGACAGGGGTCAACACTCGCCAAAAACATTCAGTACTTC; V: TRBV5-1; size: -; J: TRBJ2-4; D: TRBD1
CDR3: CASSIHLAGEQYF; DNA: TGTGCCAGTAGTATTCATCTAGCCGGAGAGCAGTACTTC; V: TRBV19; size: -; J: TRBJ2-7; D: -
CDR3: CAIRDLDRDYGYTF; DNA: TGTGCCATCAGAGATTTGGACAGGGATTATGGCTACACCTTC; V: TRBV10-3; size: -; J: TRBJ1-2; D: TRBD1
CDR3: CASSFYRGSANEKLFF; DNA: TGTGCCAGCAGCTTTTACCGTGGGTCGGCTAATGAAAAACTGTTTTTT; V: TRBV28; size: -; J: TRBJ1-4; D: -
CDR3: CASSSSWLFRDAGADGYTF; DNA: TGTGCCAGCAGCTCCTCCTGGCTATTTCGGGACGCAGGGGCCGATGGCTACACCTTC; V: TRBV7-2; size: -; J: TRBJ1-2; D: -
CDR3: CASSQAESTAQYF; DNA: TGTGCCAGCAGCCAAGCGGAAAGTACCGCGCAGTATTTT; V: TRBV4-2; size: -; J: TRBJ2-3; D: -
CDR3: CASSPWGSKNIQYF; DNA: TGTGCCAGCAGCCCGTGGGGGTCCAAAAACATTCAGTACTTC; V: TRBV14; size: -; J: TRBJ2-4; D: -
CDR3: CASSQIVEPHYEQYF; DNA: TGCGCCAGCAGCCAAATCGTAGAGCCCCATTACGAGCAGTACTTC; V: TRBV4-1; size: -; J: TRBJ2-7; D: -
CDR3: CASSSTSGGTYNEQFF; DNA: TGTGCCAGCAGCTCGACTAGCGGGGGGACCTACAATGAGCAGTTCTTC; V: TRBV7-6; size: -; J: TRBJ2-1; D: TRBD2